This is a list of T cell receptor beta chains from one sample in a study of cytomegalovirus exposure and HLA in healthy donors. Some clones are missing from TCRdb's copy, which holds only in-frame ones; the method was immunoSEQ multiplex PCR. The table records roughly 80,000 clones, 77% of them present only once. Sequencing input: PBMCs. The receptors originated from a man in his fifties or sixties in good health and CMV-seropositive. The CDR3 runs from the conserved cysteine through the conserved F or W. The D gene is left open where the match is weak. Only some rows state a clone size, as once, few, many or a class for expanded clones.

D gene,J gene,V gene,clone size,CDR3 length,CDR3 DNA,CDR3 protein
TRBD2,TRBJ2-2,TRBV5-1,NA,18,TGCGCCAGCAGCATTGGACTAGCGGGAGGCCAGTTCACCGGGGAGCTGTTTTTT,CASSIGLAGGQFTGELFF
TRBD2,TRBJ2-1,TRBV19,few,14,TGTGCCAGTAGGGATCTAGCGGGAGTGAATGAGCAGTTCTTC,CASRDLAGVNEQFF
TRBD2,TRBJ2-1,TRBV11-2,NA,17,TGTGCCAGCAGCCCGAGGGGGTGGGGACTAGAAAGCAATGAGCAGTTCTTC,CASSPRGWGLESNEQFF
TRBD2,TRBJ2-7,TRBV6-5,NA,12,TGTGCCAGCAGGGGAGGGAGTTACGAGCAGTACTTC,CASRGGSYEQYF
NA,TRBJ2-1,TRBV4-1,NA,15,TGCGCCAGCAGCCAGTTTCAGGGTTCCTACAATGAGCAGTTCTTC,CASSQFQGSYNEQFF
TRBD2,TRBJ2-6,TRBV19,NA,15,TGTGCCAGTAATACCGGGGGGGCTGGGGCCAACGTCCTGACTTTC,CASNTGGAGANVLTF
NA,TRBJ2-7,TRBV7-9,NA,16,TGTGCCAGCAGCTCCCTACTAGTGGGAGATTTCTACGAGCAGTACTTC,CASSSLLVGDFYEQYF
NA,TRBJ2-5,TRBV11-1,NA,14,TGTGCCAGCAGCTTTCGGTGGGAGAAACAGACCCAGTACTTC,CASSFRWEKQTQYF
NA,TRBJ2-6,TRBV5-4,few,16,TGTGCCAGCACCTTGGGGGGTAGCTCTGGGGCCAACGGCCTGACTTTC,CASTLGGSSGANGLTF
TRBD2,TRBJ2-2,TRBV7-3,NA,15,TGTGCCAGCAGCTCTAGCGGGGGAGGAACCGGGGAGCTGTTTTTT,CASSSSGGGTGELFF
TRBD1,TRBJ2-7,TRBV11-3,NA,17,TGTGCCAGCAGCCGATCGTCCGGGACAGGGTTAGCCCACGAGCAGTACTTC,CASSRSSGTGLAHEQYF
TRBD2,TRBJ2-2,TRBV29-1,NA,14,TGCAGCGTTAGAGCGGGAGGGTACACCGGGGAGCTGTTTTTT,CSVRAGGYTGELFF
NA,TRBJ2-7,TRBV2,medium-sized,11,TGTGCCAGCGGGTTAAGGGGCGAGCAGTACTTC,CASGLRGEQYF
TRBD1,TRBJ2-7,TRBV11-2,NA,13,TGTGCCAGCAGCAAAGGACAGGACTACGAGCAGTACTTC,CASSKGQDYEQYF
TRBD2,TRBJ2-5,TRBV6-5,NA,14,TGTGCCAGCAGCCCGGCCGGGGGGCAAGAGACCCAGTACTTC,CASSPAGGQETQYF
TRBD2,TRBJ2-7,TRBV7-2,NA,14,TGTGCCAGCAGCTTAGGTCGGGAGGTCTACGAGCAGTACTTC,CASSLGREVYEQYF
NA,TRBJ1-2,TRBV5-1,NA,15,TGCGCCAGCAGCTTGGGACTCCGAGATAACTATGGCTACACCTTC,CASSLGLRDNYGYTF
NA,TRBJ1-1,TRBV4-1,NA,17,TGCGCCAGCAGCCAATATCGTTTACTGGTAACGAACACTGAAGCTTTCTTT,CASSQYRLLVTNTEAFF
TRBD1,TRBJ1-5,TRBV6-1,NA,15,TGTGCCAGCAGTCCCGGGACAGGGGGCAATCAGCCCCAGCATTTT,CASSPGTGGNQPQHF
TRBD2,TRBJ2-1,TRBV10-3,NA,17,TGTGCCATCAGTGGGTCTAGCGGAGACAAGACTTCCTATGAGCAGTTCTTC,CAISGSSGDKTSYEQFF
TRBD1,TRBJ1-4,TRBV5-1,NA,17,TGCGCCAGCAGCACCACAGGGACAGGGGAAGGTAATGAAAAACTGTTTTTT,CASSTTGTGEGNEKLFF
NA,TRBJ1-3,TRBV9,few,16,TGTGCCAGCAGCCCGTCGGGGGTCCTCTCTGGAAACACCATATATTTT,CASSPSGVLSGNTIYF
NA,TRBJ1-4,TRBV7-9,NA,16,TGTGCCAGCAGCTCTCTCGCGGTCGCAACTAATGAAAAACTGTTTTTT,CASSSLAVATNEKLFF
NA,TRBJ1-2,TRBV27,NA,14,TGTGCCAGCCGAGGGGGGGCAAGGAACTATGGCTACACCTTC,CASRGGARNYGYTF
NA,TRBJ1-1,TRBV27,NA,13,TGTGCCAGCACGGATAGGGGGTTTACTGAAGCTTTCTTT,CASTDRGFTEAFF
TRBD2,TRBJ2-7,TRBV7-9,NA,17,TGTGCCAGCAGCTCAACGCTGTGGACTAGCGGGGTATACGAGCAGTACTTC,CASSSTLWTSGVYEQYF
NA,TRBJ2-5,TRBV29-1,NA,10,TGCAGCGTTGACCAGGGAGGGGGGGACTTC,CSVDQGGGDF
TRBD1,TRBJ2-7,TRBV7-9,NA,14,TGTTCCAGCAGGTCCGGGACAGGGGTCTACGAGCAGTACTTC,CSSRSGTGVYEQYF
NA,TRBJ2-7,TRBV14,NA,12,TGTGCCAGCAGCCGCGACTCCTACGAGCAGTACTTC,CASSRDSYEQYF
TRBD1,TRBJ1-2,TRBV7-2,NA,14,TGTGCCAGCAGATACGGACAGGGGATGAATGGCTACACCTTC,CASRYGQGMNGYTF
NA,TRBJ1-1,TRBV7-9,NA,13,TGTTCCAGCAGCCCTATTTATTCTGCTGAAGCTTTCTTT,CSSSPIYSAEAFF
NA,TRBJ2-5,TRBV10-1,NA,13,TGCGCCAGCAGTGATTGCGGCCAAGAGACCCAGTACTTC,CASSDCGQETQYF
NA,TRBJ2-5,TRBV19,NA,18,TGTGCCAGTAGTACCTGGGGCACCCGCCCAAGCCGGCAAGAGACCCAGTACTTC,CASSTWGTRPSRQETQYF
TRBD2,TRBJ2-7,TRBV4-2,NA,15,TGTGCCAGCAGCCAAGGGACTAGCGGGATCTACGAGCAGTACTTC,CASSQGTSGIYEQYF
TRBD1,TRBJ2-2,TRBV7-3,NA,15,TGTGCCAGCAGCCTAGGGACAGCGAACACCGGGGAGCTGTTTTTT,CASSLGTANTGELFF
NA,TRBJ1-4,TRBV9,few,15,TGTGCCAGCAGCCGCCAGGGAGGGCTTGGTGAAAAACTGTTTTTT,CASSRQGGLGEKLFF
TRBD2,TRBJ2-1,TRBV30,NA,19,TGTGCCTGGAGTCCGGGACTAGCGGGAGTTATGGGCTCCTACAATGAGCAGTTCTTC,CAWSPGLAGVMGSYNEQFF
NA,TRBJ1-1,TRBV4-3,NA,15,TGCGCCAGCAGCCAAGGCGGGGGGTTAGTCGCTGAAGCTTTCTTT,CASSQGGGLVAEAFF
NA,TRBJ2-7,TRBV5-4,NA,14,TGTGCCAGCAGCTTCGGTGTTACTAGCCACGAGCAGTACTTC,CASSFGVTSHEQYF
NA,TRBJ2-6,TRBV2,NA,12,TGTGCCACCTCAGTTGGGGCCAACGGCCTGACTTTC,CATSVGANGLTF